Detailed here is one T cell receptor (beta chain). Its antigen is not identified. This record belongs to a study of T cell responses to AZD1222 COVID-19 vaccine. The repertoire was sequenced with immunoSEQ multiplex PCR; TCRdb's copy has only in-frame clones and lacks some. The profile covers 110,000 or so clones, with approximately 90% appearing a single time and approximately 5.2% taken by the ten largest. Trimming removed 6 bases from V and 2 bases from J; junction bases left unmatched: 10. The CDR3 has 16 residues. Germline CDR1 is MDHEN and CDR2 is SYDVKM. Broader study findings: Regions left unmutated in variants are reportedly the target of nearly half of spike-specific TCRs. Females outnumbered males among donors, who were mostly white British; clonal diversity was possibly underestimated. Compared with day 0, the breadth and depth of the Spike-specific TCR repertoire rose significantly after two doses of AZD1222.

The starting material was peripheral blood, obtained on day 0 of AZD1222 vaccination. The TCR comes from an adult in good health. The chain carries TRBV28 and TRBJ1-2; 9 bases match TRBD1. The CDR3 DNA reads as TGTGCCAGCAGGCCCGGGACAGGGAGAGCAAACTATGGCTACACCTTC. Protein: CASRPGTGRANYGYTF.